The rows below give T cell receptor beta chains drawn from one sample of a study of technical replicates of blood from a handful of donors. Assay: immunoSEQ multiplex PCR; the TCRdb copy retains only in-frame clones and omits some. The sample carries 9,500 to 15,000 clones, 92% recorded once. The sequencing input was PBMCs. Receptors originate from a human donor in good health. Each CDR3 is given with its conserved first and last residue. A D gene is named only where the DNA matches it firmly. Clone sizes are given selectively: once, few, many, or a class where the clone is expanded.

d_gene	abundance	j_gene	v_gene	CDR3nt	CDR3aa
TRBD1	.	TRBJ1-2	TRBV7-3	TGTGCCAGCAGCTTAACGGTTGGGACAGATTATGGCTACACCTTC	CASSLTVGTDYGYTF
TRBD2	few	TRBJ2-7	TRBV6-1	TGTGCCAGCAGCGTACTAGCGGGAGGATCCGAGCAGTACTTC	CASSVLAGGSEQYF
.	.	TRBJ2-1	TRBV4-2	TGTGCCAGCAGCCTTGATTCGGCGCAGGGGGGCAATGAGCAGTTCTTC	CASSLDSAQGGNEQFF
.	.	TRBJ2-7	TRBV7-8	TGTGCCAGCAGCTCGCGACAGACCGGTGCGTTGGACGAGCAGTACTTC	CASSSRQTGALDEQYF
.	.	TRBJ2-1	TRBV27	TGTGCCAGCTCCTGGAGCGGCAATGAGCAGTTCTTC	CASSWSGNEQFF
.	.	TRBJ1-2	TRBV5-5	TGTGCCAGCAGTACCGCAGGGGCGACCTCATATGGCTACACCTTC	CASSTAGATSYGYTF
.	.	TRBJ1-1	TRBV7-9	TGTGCCAGCCTACAGGTTATGAACACTGAAGCTTTCTTT	CASLQVMNTEAFF
.	.	TRBJ2-1	TRBV9	TGTGCCAGCAGCGTTTCGACGGGTACTTCCTACAATGAGCAGTTCTTC	CASSVSTGTSYNEQFF
.	once	TRBJ1-3	TRBV11-2	TGTGCCAGCAGCACCTGGACGGGGTCCTCTGGAAACACCATATATTTT	CASSTWTGSSGNTIYF
.	.	TRBJ1-5	TRBV6-1	TGTGCCAGCAGTGAATCGGGATCGGGCCAGCCCCAGCATTTT	CASSESGSGQPQHF
.	.	TRBJ2-5	TRBV5-1	TGCGCCAGCAGCTCGTCCGGTACGACTGGGGAGACCCAGTACTTC	CASSSSGTTGETQYF
TRBD1	once	TRBJ2-2	TRBV19	TGTGCCAGTAGTACCGGACAGGGGACCGGGGAGCTGTTTTTT	CASSTGQGTGELFF
.	.	TRBJ2-7	TRBV21-1	TGTGCCAGCAGCCCCAGGTCCGAGGCTAGCGGGAGGGAGGCCGAGCAGTACTTC	CASSPRSEASGREAEQYF
.	.	TRBJ2-1	TRBV5-1	TGCGCCAGCAGCTTGGGAACAGCCAATGAGCAGTTCTTC	CASSLGTANEQFF
.	.	TRBJ2-5	TRBV2	TGTGCCAGCAGTGTCGTCGAAGAGACCCAGTACTTC	CASSVVEETQYF